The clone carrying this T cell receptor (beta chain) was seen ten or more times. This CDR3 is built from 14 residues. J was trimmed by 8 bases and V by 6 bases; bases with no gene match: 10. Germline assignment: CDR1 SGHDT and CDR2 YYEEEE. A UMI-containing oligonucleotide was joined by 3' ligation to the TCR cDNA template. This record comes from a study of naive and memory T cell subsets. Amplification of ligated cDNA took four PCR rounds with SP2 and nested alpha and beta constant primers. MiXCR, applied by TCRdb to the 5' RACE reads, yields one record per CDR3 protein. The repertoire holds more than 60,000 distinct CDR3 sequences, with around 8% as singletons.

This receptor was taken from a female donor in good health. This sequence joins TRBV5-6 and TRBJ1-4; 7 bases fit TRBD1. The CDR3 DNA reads TGTGCCAGCACACTGGGGACAGTATGGGAAAAACTGTTTTTT. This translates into CASTLGTVWEKLFF.